This T cell receptor beta chain stems from a study of molecular identifiers for immune sequencing clone quantification. Library preparation followed earlier protocols using designated TCR primers. TCRdb reanalysed the PCR reads using MiXCR and keeps one entry per CDR3 protein. The table shows roughly 93,000 distinct CDR3 sequences, with 20% to 25% occurring only once. Study-wide points: Researchers reportedly could pick up spiked Jurkat TCR RNA from one cell mixed into one million naive cells.

Regarding this clonotype: Its antigen is undetermined.

Each library that profiled naive CD8 cells came from roughly 20,000 to 1,000,000 sorted cells with 10%, 30% or 50% RNA. Germline values: CDR1 MNHEY, CDR2 SMNVEV (reference sequence). This CDR3 comprises 15 residues. V lost 2 bases to trimming and J lost 0 bases; unmatched junction nucleotides: 3. The sequence was collected from a human donor in good health. Some libraries in this study had Jurkat cell RNA spiked in. The material sequenced was naive CD8+ T cells from blood, with Jurkat cell RNA spiked in. The subset: FACS-sorted CD8+CD4-CCR7+CD45RA+ naive T cells. The chain has TRBV27 and TRBJ2-7; 8 nucleotides align to TRBD2. The CDR3 here is CASSLTSGYSYEQYF. CDR3 coding DNA: TGTGCCAGCAGTTTAACTAGCGGATACTCCTACGAGCAGTACTTC.